Sequencing of this T cell receptor beta chain was carried out in a study of CD8 T cells in ankylosing spondylitis. Findings of the study overall: Within ankylosing spondylitis blood, a TCR beta motif made up of eight or nine highly homologous variants appeared to be characteristic. Disease-linked clones bore a CD8+ phenotype and were relatively rare in peripheral blood. Significantly higher representation of disease-linked clones was reported for matched ankylosing spondylitis synovial fluid. Earlier studies detected some motif variants in reactive arthritis synovial fluid and blood.

Comments on this clonotype: Its antigen is currently unknown.

Per germline, CDR1 LGHDT and CDR2 YNNKEL (reference sequence). The CDR3 has 16 amino acids. V was trimmed by 1 base and J by 7 bases, leaving 14 bases between them. In TCRdb, the 5' RACE reads were re-called with MiXCR into one record per CDR3 protein. The table has a few hundred thousand distinct CDR3 sequences, 20% to 30% seen once. This sequence joins TRBV3-1 and TRBJ1-6, with TRBD1 as a possible D gene (5 bases). Specimen: blood, either unsorted or a sorted T cell fraction (not recorded which). The TCR was taken from a male donor with ankylosing spondylitis or in good health (not recorded which). The CDR3 spells CASSQGQFLGNSPLHF. CDR3 in DNA: TGTGCCAGCAGCCAAGGACAGTTCTTAGGAAATTCACCCCTCCACTTT.